This entry describes one T cell receptor (beta chain). No antigen is known for it. CDR3 length equals 15 residues. Trimming pared 3 bases from V and 5 bases from J, leaving 15 bases between. CDR1 and CDR2 from the germline V gene are LNHDA and SQIVND (reference sequence). This sample is part of a study of OX40 agonist ivuxolimab in advanced cancers. Study-level results: On average, a greater number of expanded clones characterised CD8+ T cells relative to CD4+.

The assay was immunoSEQ multiplex PCR, and TCRdb's table has in-frame clones only and misses some. The repertoire holds 15,000 to 20,000 clones, with around 62% as singletons. The input for sequencing was CD4+ or CD8+ T cells sorted from blood, taken in a trial of the OX40 agonist ivuxolimab. The source of this sequence is an adult with an advanced solid tumor such as melanoma, head and neck, liver or kidney cancer. The rearrangement links TRBV19 to TRBJ2-3; D assignment may be TRBD1 or TRBD2 (5 bases each). In nucleotides, the CDR3 is TGTGCCAGTAGTATGGGGGTGGGGTCCAAAGATACGCAGTATTTT. Protein sequence: CASSMGVGSKDTQYF. Based on the CDR3 plus reference TRBV19 and TRBJ2-3, the full variable domain is DGGITQSPKYLFRKEGQNVTLSCEQNLNHDAMYWYRQDPGQGLRLIYYSQIVNDFQKGDIAEGYSVSREKKESFPLTVTSAQKNPTAFYLCASSMGVGSKDTQYFGPGTRLTVL.